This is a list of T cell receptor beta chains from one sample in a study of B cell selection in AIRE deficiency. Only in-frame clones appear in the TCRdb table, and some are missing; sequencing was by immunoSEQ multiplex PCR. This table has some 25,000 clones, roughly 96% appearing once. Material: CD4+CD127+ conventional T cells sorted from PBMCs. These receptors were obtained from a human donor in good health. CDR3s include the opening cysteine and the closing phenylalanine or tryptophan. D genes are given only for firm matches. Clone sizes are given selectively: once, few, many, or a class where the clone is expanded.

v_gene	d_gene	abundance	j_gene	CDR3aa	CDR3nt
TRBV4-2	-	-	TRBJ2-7	CASSQDLAREQYF	TGTGCCAGCAGCCAAGATCTAGCCCGCGAGCAGTACTTC
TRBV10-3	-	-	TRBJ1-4	CAISEGAANEKLFF	TGTGCCATCAGTGAGGGGGCAGCTAATGAAAAACTGTTTTTT
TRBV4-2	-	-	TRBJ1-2	CASSRPGQTFYGYTF	TGTGCCAGCAGCCGACCAGGACAGACTTTCTATGGCTACACCTTC
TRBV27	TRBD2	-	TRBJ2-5	CAITTSGCQETQYF	TGTGCCATTACGACTAGCGGGTGCCAAGAGACCCAGTACTTC
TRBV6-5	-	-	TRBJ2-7	CASSYSFGGEQYF	TGTGCCAGCAGTTACTCCTTCGGAGGAGAGCAGTACTTC
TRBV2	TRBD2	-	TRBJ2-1	CASSDIGSGGEQFF	TGTGCCAGCAGTGATATTGGTAGCGGGGGCGAGCAGTTCTTC
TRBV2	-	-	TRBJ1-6	CASSEKDLLHF	TGTGCCAGCAGTGAGAAAGATCTACTCCACTTT
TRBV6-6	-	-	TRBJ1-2	CASRSRTGGYTF	TGTGCCAGCAGGTCTAGGACCGGCGGCTACACCTTC
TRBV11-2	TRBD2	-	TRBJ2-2	CASSLDFAGVEGELFF	TGTGCCAGCAGCTTAGATTTCGCGGGAGTGGAAGGGGAGCTGTTTTTT
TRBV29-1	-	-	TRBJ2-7	CSVERAEGTYEQYF	TGCAGCGTTGAGAGGGCGGAGGGCACGTACGAGCAGTACTTC
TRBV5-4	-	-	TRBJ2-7	CASSYPGTIRFYEQYF	TGTGCCAGCAGTTATCCCGGGACAATCCGTTTCTACGAGCAGTACTTC
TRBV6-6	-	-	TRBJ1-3	CASTPPGINSGNTIYF	TGTGCCAGCACCCCTCCGGGGATCAACTCTGGAAACACCATATATTTT
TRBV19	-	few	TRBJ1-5	CASSEGQPQHF	TGTGCCAGTAGCGAAGGCCAGCCCCAGCATTTT
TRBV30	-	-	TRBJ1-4	CAWSAGAQLNEKLFF	TGTGCCTGGAGCGCCGGGGCACAGCTTAATGAAAAACTGTTTTTT
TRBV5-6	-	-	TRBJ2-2	CASSGRDRSGELFF	TGTGCCAGCAGCGGACGGGACCGGTCCGGGGAGCTGTTTTTT
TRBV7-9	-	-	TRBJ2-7	CASSASGTTYEQYF	TGTGCCAGCAGCGCGTCCGGGACCACTTACGAGCAGTACTTC
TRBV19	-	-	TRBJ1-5	CASSIGELGQPQHF	TGTGCCAGTAGTATCGGAGAGCTTGGTCAGCCCCAGCATTTT
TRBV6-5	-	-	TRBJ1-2	CASSQFEQGPFGYTF	TGTGCCAGCAGCCAATTCGAACAGGGACCCTTTGGCTACACCTTC
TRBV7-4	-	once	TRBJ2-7	CASSFRVDEQYF	TGTGCCAGCAGCTTTCGGGTGGACGAGCAGTACTTC
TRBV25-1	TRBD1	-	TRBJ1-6	CASSESPDRRRPSPLHF	TGTGCCAGCAGTGAATCCCCGGACAGGCGCCGACCTTCACCCCTCCACTTT
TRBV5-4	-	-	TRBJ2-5	CASSLKGAETQYF	TGTGCCAGCAGCTTGAAAGGGGCAGAGACCCAGTACTTC
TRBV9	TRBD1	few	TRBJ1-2	CASSVEAGGPNGYTF	TGTGCCAGCAGCGTAGAGGCAGGGGGTCCCAATGGCTACACCTTC
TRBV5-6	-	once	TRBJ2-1	CASSLGRHNEQFF	TGTGCCAGCAGCTTGGGACGGCACAATGAGCAGTTCTTC
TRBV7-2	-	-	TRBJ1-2	CASSLAGQTIYGYTF	TGTGCCAGCAGCTTAGCAGGACAGACGATCTATGGCTACACCTTC
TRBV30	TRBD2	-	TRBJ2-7	CAWTSGRGEQYF	TGTGCCTGGACTAGCGGGCGTGGCGAGCAGTACTTC
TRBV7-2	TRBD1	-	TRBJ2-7	CASSRQGEQYF	TGTGCCAGCAGCCGACAGGGAGAGCAGTACTTC
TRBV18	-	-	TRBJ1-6	CASSPLRENSPPHF	TGTGCCAGCTCACCACTCAGAGAAAATTCACCCCCCCACTTT
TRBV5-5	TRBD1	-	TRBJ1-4	CASSPPGQGNEKLFF	TGTGCCAGCAGCCCACCGGGACAGGGAAACGAAAAACTGTTTTTT
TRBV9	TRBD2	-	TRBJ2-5	CASSASTSGGETQYF	TGTGCCAGCAGCGCCTCGACTAGCGGGGGGGAGACCCAGTACTTC
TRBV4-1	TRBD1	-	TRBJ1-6	CASSQTGGSLHF	TGCGCCAGCAGCCAAACAGGGGGCTCCCTCCACTTT
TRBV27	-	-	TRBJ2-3	CASSLLARGEEYF	TGTGCCAGCAGTTTACTCGCCCGGGGTGAGGAGTATTTT
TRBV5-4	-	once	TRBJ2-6	CASSSKLQGTGANVLTF	TGTGCCAGCAGTTCGAAACTTCAGGGTACTGGGGCCAACGTCCTGACTTTC
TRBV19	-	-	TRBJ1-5	CASSMRSSPGGLGQPQHF	TGTGCCAGTAGTATGAGATCCTCGCCCGGGGGCTTGGGGCAGCCCCAGCATTTT
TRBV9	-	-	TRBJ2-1	CASSVVGFSNEQFF	TGTGCCAGCAGCGTAGTTGGGTTTAGTAATGAGCAGTTCTTC
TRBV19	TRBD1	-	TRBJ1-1	CASKGIGTGRNTEAFF	TGTGCCAGTAAGGGCATTGGGACAGGGAGGAACACTGAAGCTTTCTTT
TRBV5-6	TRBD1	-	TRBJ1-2	CASSPRDRYNYGYTF	TGTGCCAGCAGCCCGAGGGACAGATATAACTATGGCTACACCTTC
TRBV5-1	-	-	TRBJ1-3	CASSLEARSPSGNTIYF	TGCGCCAGCAGCTTGGAAGCAAGAAGCCCCTCTGGAAACACCATATATTTT
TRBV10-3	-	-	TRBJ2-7	CAISERGIGPPYYEQYF	TGTGCCATCAGTGAGAGAGGAATTGGGCCACCATACTACGAGCAGTACTTC
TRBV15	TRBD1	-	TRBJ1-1	CATSKGQGPGTEAFF	TGTGCCACCAGCAAAGGACAGGGGCCAGGGACTGAAGCTTTCTTT
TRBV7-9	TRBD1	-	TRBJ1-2	CASSLAQGARYGYTF	TGTGCCAGCAGCTTAGCACAGGGGGCTCGCTATGGCTACACCTTC
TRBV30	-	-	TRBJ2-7	CAWSWADYEQYF	TGTGCCTGGAGTTGGGCAGATTACGAGCAGTACTTC